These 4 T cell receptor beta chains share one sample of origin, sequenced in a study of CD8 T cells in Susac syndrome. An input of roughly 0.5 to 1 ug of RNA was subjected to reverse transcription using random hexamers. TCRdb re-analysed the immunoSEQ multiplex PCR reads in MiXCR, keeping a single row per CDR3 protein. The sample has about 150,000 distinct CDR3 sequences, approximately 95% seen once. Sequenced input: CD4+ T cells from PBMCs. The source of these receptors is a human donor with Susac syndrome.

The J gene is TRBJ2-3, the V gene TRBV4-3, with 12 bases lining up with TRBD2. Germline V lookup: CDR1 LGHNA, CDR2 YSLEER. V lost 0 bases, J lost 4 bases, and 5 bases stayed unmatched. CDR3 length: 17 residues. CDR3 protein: CASSQDAASGGADTQYF. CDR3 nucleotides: TGCGCCAGCAGCCAAGATGCGGCTAGCGGGGGGGCAGATACGCAGTATTTT.

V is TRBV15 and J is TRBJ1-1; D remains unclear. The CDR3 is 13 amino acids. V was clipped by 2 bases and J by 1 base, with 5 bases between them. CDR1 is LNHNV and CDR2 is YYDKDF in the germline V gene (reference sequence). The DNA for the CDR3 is TGTGCCACCAGCAGACCCCCGAACACTGAAGCTTTCTTT. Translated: CATSRPPNTEAFF.

CDR3 amino acids: CASSQTTGTQYF. The DNA for the CDR3 is TGTGCCAGCAGCCAGACTACGGGGACCCAGTACTTC. This rearrangement joins TRBV6-5 to TRBJ2-5; maybe TRBD2 (5 bases). Germline V gene data show CDR1 as MNHEY and CDR2 as SVGAGI. The CDR3 runs to 12 residues. Trimming removed 6 bases from V and 7 bases from J, with 12 bases in between.

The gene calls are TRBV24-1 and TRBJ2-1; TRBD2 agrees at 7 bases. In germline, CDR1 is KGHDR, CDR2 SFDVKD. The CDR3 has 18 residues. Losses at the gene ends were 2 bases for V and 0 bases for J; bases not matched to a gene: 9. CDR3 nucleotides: TGTGCCACCAGTGATTCGCTGGGGGGGGAGAGCTCCTACAATGAGCAGTTCTTC. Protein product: CATSDSLGGESSYNEQFF.